A selection of T cell receptor beta chains follows, all from one sample in a study of blood T cell repertoires in COVID-19. Assay: immunoSEQ multiplex PCR; the TCRdb copy retains only in-frame clones and omits some. The data contain some 270,000 clones, around 87% of them singletons. The sample taken for sequencing was peripheral blood. The receptors originated from a woman aged 55-69 years with COVID-19, enrolled during active disease. The CDR3 runs from the conserved cysteine through the conserved F or W. Fields, in order: J gene, D gene, V gene, CDR3 protein, CDR3 DNA. The D gene is left open where the match is weak.

TRBJ1-5,NA,TRBV10-3,CAISPEANQPQHF,TGTGCCATCAGCCCCGAGGCGAATCAGCCCCAGCATTTT
TRBJ1-6,TRBD1,TRBV5-1,CASSLGGTAYNSPLHF,TGCGCCAGCAGCTTGGGGGGGACAGCCTATAATTCACCCCTCCACTTT
TRBJ1-1,NA,TRBV12-3/TRBV12-4,CASRSQVNTEAFF,TGTGCCAGCAGATCCCAGGTGAACACTGAAGCTTTCTTT
TRBJ1-2,NA,TRBV7-2,CASSARTGTNYGYTF,TGTGCCAGCAGCGCAAGAACCGGGACTAACTATGGCTACACCTTC
TRBJ1-4,NA,TRBV6-6,CASKTATNEKLFF,TGTGCCAGCAAAACGGCAACTAATGAAAAACTGTTTTTT
TRBJ2-2,NA,TRBV18,CASSPGGGTITGELFF,TGTGCCAGCTCACCAGGGGGAGGTACGATCACCGGGGAGCTGTTTTTT
TRBJ1-1,TRBD1,TRBV30,CAWEGQMNTEAFF,TGTGCCTGGGAGGGACAGATGAACACTGAAGCTTTCTTT
TRBJ1-5,NA,TRBV7-2,CASSLSFGGLGNQPQHF,TGTGCCAGCAGCTTATCTTTCGGGGGGTTGGGCAATCAGCCCCAGCATTTT
TRBJ1-5,TRBD1,TRBV10-2,CASSRDRSDQPQHF,TGCGCCAGCAGCCGGGACAGGAGTGATCAGCCCCAGCATTTT
TRBJ2-4,TRBD2,TRBV19,CASSKLGLAGGKNIQYF,TGTGCCAGTAGTAAGCTGGGACTAGCGGGGGGAAAAAACATTCAGTACTTC
TRBJ1-5,TRBD1,TRBV7-8,CASSSTGGLTNQPQHF,TGTGCCAGCAGCTCGACAGGGGGCTTAACAAATCAGCCCCAGCATTTT
TRBJ1-1,NA,TRBV5-1,CASSLGSLGSTEAFF,TGCGCCAGCAGCTTGGGTTCTTTGGGGAGCACTGAAGCTTTCTTT
TRBJ1-3,NA,TRBV5-1,CASSPTVSSGNTIYF,TGCGCCAGCAGCCCGACTGTCAGCTCTGGAAACACCATATATTTT
TRBJ2-5,TRBD2,TRBV12-5,CASGLGAGGLARETQYF,TGTGCTAGTGGTTTGGGCGCGGGGGGGCTAGCGCGGGAGACCCAGTACTTC
TRBJ1-1,TRBD1,TRBV4-1,CASSQDLDRVAEAFF,TGCGCCAGCAGCCAAGATCTAGACAGGGTGGCTGAAGCTTTCTTT